This TCR beta chain was recovered during a study of OX40 agonist ivuxolimab in advanced cancers. Looking at the study overall: Age averaged around 60 years (range roughly 20 to 90), and less than 85% were male. Study results and limitations: CD8+ T cells were the subset that, on average, had more expanded clones than CD4+. Clones of CD4+ and CD8+ blood T cells grew by week 6 at doses of 0.1 to 3.0 mg/kg.

The assay was immunoSEQ multiplex PCR, and TCRdb's table has in-frame clones only and misses some. The sample has nearly 80,000 clones; around 80% are singletons. Details on this clone: The antigen remains undetermined.

This receptor was obtained from an adult with an advanced solid tumor such as melanoma, head and neck, liver or kidney cancer. The material was CD4+ or CD8+ T cells sorted from blood, obtained in a trial of the OX40 agonist ivuxolimab.

Here the CDR3 DNA reads TGTGCCAGCAGCATCACTAGCGCTCGCACAGATACGCAGTATTTT. It translates to CASSITSARTDTQYF. The chain has TRBV6-5 and TRBJ2-3, with 7 bases matching TRBD2. V dropped 6 bases and J dropped 1; count of bases not matched to a gene: 7. CDR3 length: 15 residues. CDR1 is MNHEY and CDR2 is SVGAGI in the germline V gene.